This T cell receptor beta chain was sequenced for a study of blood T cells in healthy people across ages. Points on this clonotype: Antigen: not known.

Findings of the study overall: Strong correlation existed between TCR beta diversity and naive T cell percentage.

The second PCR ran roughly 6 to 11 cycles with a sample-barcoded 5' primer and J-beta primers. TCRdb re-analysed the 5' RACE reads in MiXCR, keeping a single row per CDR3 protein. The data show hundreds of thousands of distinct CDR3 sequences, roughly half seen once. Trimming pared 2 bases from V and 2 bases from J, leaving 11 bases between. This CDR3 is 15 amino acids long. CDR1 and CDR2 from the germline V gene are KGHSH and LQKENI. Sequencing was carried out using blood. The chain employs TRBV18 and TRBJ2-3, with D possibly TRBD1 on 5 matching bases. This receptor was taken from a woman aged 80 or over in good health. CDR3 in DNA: TGTGCCAGCTCACCAGTTGGGGCAACCACAGATACGCAGTATTTT. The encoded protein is CASSPVGATTDTQYF. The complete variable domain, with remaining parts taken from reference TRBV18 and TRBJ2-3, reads NAGVMQNPRHLVRRRGQEARLRCSPMKGHSHVYWYRQLPEEGLKFMVYLQKENIIDESGMPKERFSAEFPKEGPSILRIQQVVRGDSAAYFCASSPVGATTDTQYFGPGTRLTVL.